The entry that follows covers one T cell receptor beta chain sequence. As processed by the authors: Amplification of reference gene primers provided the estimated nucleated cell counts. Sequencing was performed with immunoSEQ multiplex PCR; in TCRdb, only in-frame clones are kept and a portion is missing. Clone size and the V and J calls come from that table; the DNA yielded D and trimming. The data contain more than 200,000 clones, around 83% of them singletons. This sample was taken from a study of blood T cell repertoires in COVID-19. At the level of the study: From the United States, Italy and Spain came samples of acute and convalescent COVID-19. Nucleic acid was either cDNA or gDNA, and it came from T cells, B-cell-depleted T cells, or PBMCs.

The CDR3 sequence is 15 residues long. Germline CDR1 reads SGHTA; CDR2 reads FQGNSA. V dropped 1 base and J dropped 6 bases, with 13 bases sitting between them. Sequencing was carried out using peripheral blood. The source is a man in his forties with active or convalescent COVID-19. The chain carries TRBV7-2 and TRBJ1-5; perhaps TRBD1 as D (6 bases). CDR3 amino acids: CASSLDGGRFQPQHF. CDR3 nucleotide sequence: TGTGCCAGCAGCTTAGACGGGGGGCGGTTTCAGCCCCAGCATTTT.